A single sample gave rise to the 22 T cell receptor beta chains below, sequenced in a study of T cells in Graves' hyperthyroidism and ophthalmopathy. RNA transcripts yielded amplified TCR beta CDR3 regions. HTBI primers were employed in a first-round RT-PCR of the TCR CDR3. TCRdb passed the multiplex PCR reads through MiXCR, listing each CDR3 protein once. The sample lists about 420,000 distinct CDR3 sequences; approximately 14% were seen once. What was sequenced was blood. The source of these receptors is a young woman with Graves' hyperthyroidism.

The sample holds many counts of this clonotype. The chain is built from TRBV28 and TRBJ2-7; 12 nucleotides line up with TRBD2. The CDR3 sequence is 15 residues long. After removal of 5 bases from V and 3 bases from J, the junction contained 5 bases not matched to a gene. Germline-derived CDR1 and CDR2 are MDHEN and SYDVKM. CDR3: CASSNPGLAGYEQYF. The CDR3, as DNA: TGTGCCAGCAGTAACCCGGGACTAGCGGGCTACGAGCAGTACTTC. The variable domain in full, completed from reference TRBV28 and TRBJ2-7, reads DVKVTQSSRYLVKRTGEKVFLECVQDMDHENMFWYRQDPGLGLRLIYFSYDVKMKEKGDIPEGYSVSREKKERFSLILESASTNQTSMYLCASSNPGLAGYEQYFGPGTRLTVT.

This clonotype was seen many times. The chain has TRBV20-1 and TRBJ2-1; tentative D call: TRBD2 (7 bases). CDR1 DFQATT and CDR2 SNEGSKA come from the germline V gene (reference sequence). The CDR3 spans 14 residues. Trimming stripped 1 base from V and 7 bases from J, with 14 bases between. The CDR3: CSARVGRGMNEQFF. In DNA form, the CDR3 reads TGCAGTGCTAGAGTGGGGAGGGGGATGAATGAGCAGTTCTTC.

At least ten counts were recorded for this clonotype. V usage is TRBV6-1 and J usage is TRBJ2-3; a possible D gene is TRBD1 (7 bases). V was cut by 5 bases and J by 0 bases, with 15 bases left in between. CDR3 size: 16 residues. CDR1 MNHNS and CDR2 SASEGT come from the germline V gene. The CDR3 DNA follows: TGTGCCAGCAGTTATCAGGGGGGAACTAGCACAGATACGCAGTATTTT. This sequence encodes CASSYQGGTSTDTQYF.

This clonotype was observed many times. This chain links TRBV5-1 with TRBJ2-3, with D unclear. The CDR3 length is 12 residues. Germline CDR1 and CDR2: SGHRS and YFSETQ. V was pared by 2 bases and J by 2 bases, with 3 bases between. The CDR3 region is CASSLPTDTQYF. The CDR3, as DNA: TGCGCCAGCAGCTTACCCACAGATACGCAGTATTTT.

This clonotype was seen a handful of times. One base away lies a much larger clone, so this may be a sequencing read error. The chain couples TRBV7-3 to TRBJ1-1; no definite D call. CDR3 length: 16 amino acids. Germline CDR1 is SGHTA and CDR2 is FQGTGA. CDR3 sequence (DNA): TGTGCCAGCAGCTTAAGCTTGAGGGTTATGAACGCTGAAGCTTTCTTT. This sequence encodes CASSLSLRVMNAEAFF.

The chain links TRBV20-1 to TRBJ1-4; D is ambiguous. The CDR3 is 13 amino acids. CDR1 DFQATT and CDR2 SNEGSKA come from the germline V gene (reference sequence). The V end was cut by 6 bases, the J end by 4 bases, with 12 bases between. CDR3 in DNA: TGCAGTGCCTTACAGAGAGATAATGAAAAACTGTTTTTT. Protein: CSALQRDNEKLFF.

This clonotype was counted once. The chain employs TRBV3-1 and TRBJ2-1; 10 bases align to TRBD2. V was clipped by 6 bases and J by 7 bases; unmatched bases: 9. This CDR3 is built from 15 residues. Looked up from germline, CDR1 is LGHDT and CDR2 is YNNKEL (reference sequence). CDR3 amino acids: CASSRASGSRNEQFF. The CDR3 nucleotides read TGTGCCAGCAGTCGGGCTAGCGGGAGTCGTAATGAGCAGTTCTTC.

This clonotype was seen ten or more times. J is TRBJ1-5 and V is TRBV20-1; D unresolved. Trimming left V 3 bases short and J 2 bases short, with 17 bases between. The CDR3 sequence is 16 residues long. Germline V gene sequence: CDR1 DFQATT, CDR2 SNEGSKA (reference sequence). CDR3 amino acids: CSASPTAGIGNQPQHF. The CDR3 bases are TGCAGTGCTAGTCCGACGGCCGGGATAGGCAATCAGCCCCAGCATTTT.

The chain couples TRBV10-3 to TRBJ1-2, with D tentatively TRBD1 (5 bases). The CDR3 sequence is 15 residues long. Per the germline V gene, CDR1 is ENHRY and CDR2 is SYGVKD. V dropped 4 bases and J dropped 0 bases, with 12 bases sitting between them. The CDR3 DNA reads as TGTGCCATCAGTGGGGGAGGGGAAGCTAACTATGGCTACACCTTC. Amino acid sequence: CAISGGGEANYGYTF.

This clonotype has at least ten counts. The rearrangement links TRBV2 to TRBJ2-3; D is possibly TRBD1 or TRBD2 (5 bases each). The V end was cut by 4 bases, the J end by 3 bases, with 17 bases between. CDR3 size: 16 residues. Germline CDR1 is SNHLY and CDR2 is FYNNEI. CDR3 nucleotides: TGTGCCAGCAGTGGAGCTCCGGGACGCTCGACAGATACGCAGTATTTT. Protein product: CASSGAPGRSTDTQYF.

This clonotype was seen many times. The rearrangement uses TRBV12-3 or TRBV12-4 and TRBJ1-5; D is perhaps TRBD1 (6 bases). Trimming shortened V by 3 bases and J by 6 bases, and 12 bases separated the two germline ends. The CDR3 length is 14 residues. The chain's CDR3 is CASSLGGTPQPQHF. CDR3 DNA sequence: TGTGCCAGCAGTTTGGGGGGCACCCCTCAGCCCCAGCATTTT.

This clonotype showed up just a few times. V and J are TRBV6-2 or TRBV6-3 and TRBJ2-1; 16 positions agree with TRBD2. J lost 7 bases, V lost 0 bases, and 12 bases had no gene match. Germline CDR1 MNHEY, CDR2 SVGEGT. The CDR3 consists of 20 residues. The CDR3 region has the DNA TGTGCCAGCAGTTACTCGCCCGGGACTAGCGGGAGGGTGTCGTGGAATGAGCAGTTCTTC. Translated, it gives CASSYSPGTSGRVSWNEQFF.

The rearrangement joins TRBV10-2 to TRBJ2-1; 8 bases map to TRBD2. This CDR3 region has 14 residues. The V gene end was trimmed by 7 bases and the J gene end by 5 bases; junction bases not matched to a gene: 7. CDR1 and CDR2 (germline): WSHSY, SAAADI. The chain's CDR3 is CASTLTSEHNEQFF. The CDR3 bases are TGCGCCAGCACTCTGACTAGCGAACACAATGAGCAGTTCTTC.

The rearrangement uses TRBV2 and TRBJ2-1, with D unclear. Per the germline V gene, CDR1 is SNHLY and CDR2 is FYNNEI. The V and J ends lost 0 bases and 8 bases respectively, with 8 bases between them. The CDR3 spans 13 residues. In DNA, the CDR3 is TGTGCCAGCAGTGAAGCGGGGTTCGATGAGCAGTTCTTC. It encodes CASSEAGFDEQFF.

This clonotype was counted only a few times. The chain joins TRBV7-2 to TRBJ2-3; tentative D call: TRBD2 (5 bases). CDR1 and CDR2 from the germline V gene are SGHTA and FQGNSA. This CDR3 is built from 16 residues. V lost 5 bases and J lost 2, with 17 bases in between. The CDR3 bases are TGTGCCAGCAGCCCCACTAGGGAGACCAACACAGATACGCAGTATTTT. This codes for CASSPTRETNTDTQYF.

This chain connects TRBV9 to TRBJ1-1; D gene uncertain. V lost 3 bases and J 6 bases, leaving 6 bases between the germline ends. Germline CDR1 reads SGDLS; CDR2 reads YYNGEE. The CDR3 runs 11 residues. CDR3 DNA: TGTGCCAGCAGCGCCGGCGCTGAAGCTTTCTTT. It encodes CASSAGAEAFF.

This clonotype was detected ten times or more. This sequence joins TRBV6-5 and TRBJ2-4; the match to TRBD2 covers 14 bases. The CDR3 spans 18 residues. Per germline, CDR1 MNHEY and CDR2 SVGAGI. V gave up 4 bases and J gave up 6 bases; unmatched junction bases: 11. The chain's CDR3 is CASSSPGTSGSSGNIQYF. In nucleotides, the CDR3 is TGTGCCAGCAGTTCCCCCGGGACTAGCGGGAGTTCCGGAAACATTCAGTACTTC.

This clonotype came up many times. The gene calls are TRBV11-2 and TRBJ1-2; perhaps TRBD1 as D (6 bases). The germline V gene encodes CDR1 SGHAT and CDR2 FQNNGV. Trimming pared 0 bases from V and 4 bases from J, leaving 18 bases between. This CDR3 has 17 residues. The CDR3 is CASSLDYGPGAAYGYTF. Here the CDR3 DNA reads TGTGCCAGCAGCTTAGACTACGGGCCAGGGGCGGCCTATGGCTACACCTTC.

The CDR3 protein is CSASGQLAGGADTQYF. DNA of the CDR3: TGCAGTGCTAGTGGCCAACTAGCGGGGGGCGCAGATACGCAGTATTTT. The chain carries TRBV20-1 and TRBJ2-3; 12 bases map to TRBD2. With V trimmed by 3 bases and J by 4 bases, 8 bases remained unmatched. The CDR3 covers 16 residues. The germline gives CDR1 DFQATT, CDR2 SNEGSKA (reference sequence).

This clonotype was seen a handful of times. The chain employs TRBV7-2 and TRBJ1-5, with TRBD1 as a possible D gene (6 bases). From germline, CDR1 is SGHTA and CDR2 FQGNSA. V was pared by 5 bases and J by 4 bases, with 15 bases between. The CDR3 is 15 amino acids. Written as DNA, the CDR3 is TGTGCCAGCAGCGAGGGGCAGGGGATTAATCAGCCCCAGCATTTT. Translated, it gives CASSEGQGINQPQHF.

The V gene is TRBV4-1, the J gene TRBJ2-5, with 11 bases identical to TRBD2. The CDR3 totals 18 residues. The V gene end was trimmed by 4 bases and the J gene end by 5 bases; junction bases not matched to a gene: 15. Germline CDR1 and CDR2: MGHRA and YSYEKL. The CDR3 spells CASSPVIVTSGGAETQYF. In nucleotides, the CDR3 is TGCGCCAGCAGCCCAGTCATAGTCACTAGCGGGGGCGCCGAGACCCAGTACTTC.

The CDR3 spells CASSIGHQMTTDTQYF. CDR3 bases: TGTGCCAGTAGTATAGGACACCAAATGACCACAGATACGCAGTATTTT. This sequence joins TRBV19 and TRBJ2-3; unclear D gene. V was trimmed by 1 base and J by 2 bases, leaving 13 bases between them. Germline CDR1 reads LNHDA; CDR2 reads SQIVND (reference sequence). This CDR3 has 16 residues.